This T cell receptor beta chain was recorded in a study of blood T cell repertoires in COVID-19. The wider study: Researchers got acute and convalescent COVID-19 samples from the United States, Italy and Spain. T cells, B-cell-depleted T cells, or PBMCs supplied cDNA or gDNA.

CDR3 length: 16 amino acids. The germline V gene encodes CDR1 SGDLS and CDR2 YYNGEE. V gave up 4 bases and J gave up 7 bases, with 20 bases separating them. Original data processing: Using reference gene primer amplification, nucleated cell counts were estimated. Repertoires were generated with immunoSEQ multiplex PCR, while TCRdb's copy carries only in-frame clones and drops some. V and J calls plus clone size are reproduced from that table; the DNA served to infer D and trimming. The top ten hold 29% of the sample, which has 70,000 or so clones, around 87% seen once. This receptor was obtained from an elderly woman with active or convalescent COVID-19. The chain joins TRBV9 to TRBJ1-4, with a possible D match to TRBD1 (6 bases). The specimen was peripheral blood. The CDR3 nucleotides read TGTGCCAGCAGCTTTCCCCTGCCAGGGGAGACTGAAAAACTGTTTTTT. Amino acid sequence: CASSFPLPGETEKLFF.